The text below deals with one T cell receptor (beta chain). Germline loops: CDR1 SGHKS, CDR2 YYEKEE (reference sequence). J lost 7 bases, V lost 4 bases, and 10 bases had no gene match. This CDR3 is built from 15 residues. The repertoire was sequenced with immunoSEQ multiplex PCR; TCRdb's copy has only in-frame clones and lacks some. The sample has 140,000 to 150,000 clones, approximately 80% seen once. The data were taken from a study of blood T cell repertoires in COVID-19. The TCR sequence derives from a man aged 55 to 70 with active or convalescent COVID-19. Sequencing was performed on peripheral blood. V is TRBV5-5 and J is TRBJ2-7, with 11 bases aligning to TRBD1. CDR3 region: CASSPRDRGVWEQYF. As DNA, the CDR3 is TGTGCCAGCAGCCCTAGGGACAGGGGGGTCTGGGAGCAGTACTTC.